This T cell receptor (beta chain) was sequenced in a study of blood T cell repertoires in COVID-19. Original processing methods: Nucleated cell number was recorded as an estimate derived from reference gene primer amplification. Assay: immunoSEQ multiplex PCR; the TCRdb copy retains only in-frame clones and omits some. V and J calls and clone size are as listed in that table; D and trimming were resolved from the DNA. The table includes about 170,000 clones, roughly 88% detected once. This CDR3 contains 10 residues. The germline V gene has CDR1 SNHLY and CDR2 FYNNEI. The ends were cut back, 7 bases at V and 12 bases at J, with 13 bases in the middle.

The rearrangement uses TRBV2 and TRBJ2-7; a possible D gene is TRBD2 (6 bases). Sequencing input: peripheral blood. The TCR comes from a man in his 60s who had recovered from COVID-19. CDR3 region: CASKVGRWYF. CDR3 sequence (DNA): TGTGCCAGCAAGGTTGGGAGGTGGTACTTC.